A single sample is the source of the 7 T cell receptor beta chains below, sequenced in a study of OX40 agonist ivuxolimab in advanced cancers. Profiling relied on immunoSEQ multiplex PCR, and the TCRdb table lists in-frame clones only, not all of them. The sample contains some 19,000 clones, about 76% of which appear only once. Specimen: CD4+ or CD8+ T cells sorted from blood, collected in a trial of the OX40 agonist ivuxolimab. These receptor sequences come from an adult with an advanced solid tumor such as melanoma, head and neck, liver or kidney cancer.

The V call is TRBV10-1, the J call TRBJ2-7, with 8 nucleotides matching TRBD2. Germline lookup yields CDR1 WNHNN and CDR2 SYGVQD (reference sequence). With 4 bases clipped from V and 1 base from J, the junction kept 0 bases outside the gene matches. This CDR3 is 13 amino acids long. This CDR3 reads CASSASGSYEQYF. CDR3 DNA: TGCGCCAGCAGTGCTAGCGGGTCCTACGAGCAGTACTTC.

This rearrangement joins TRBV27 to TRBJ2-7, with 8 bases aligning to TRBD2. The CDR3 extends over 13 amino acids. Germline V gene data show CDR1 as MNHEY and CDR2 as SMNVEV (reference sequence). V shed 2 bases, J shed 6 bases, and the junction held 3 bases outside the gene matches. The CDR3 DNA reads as TGTGCCAGCAGTTTACCAGCGGGAGTCGAGCAGTACTTC. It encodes CASSLPAGVEQYF.

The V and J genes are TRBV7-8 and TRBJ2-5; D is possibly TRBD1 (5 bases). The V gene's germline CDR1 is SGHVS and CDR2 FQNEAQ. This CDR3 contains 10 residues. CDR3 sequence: CEFRVETQYF. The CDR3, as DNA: TGTGAATTCAGGGTGGAGACCCAGTACTTC.

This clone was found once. In DNA form, the CDR3 reads TGCGCCAGCAGCCAAGATTGGGGGTATACCTACGAGCAGTACTTC. It specifies CASSQDWGYTYEQYF. The chain is built from TRBV4-3 and TRBJ2-7; D tentatively reads TRBD1 or TRBD2 (5 bases each). Deletions cut 0 bases from V and 2 bases from J, with 11 bases between. The CDR3 contains 15 residues. Germline assignment: CDR1 LGHNA and CDR2 YSLEER.

The DNA for the CDR3 is TGCGCCAGCAGCGCCAGCCCGATAGGATCGAGCTCCTATAATTCACCCCTCCACTTT. Protein sequence: CASSASPIGSSSYNSPLHF. The V call is TRBV4-1, the J call TRBJ1-6; no definite D call. Between the trimmed V and J ends, which lost 5 bases and 0 bases, there was a span of 20 bases. This CDR3 region has 19 residues. Looked up from germline, CDR1 is MGHRA and CDR2 is YSYEKL.

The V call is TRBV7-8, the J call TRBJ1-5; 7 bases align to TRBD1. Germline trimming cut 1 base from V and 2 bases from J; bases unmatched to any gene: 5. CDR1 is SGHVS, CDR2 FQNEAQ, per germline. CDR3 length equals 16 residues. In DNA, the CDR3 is TGTGCCAGCAGCTTAGTAGTAGGGGGCCGCAATCAGCCCCAGCATTTT. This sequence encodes CASSLVVGGRNQPQHF.

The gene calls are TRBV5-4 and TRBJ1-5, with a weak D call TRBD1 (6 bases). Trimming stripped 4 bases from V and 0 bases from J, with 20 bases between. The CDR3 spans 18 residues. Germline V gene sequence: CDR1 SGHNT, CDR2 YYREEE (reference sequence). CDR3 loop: CASSQFRGQGYSNQPQHF. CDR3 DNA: TGTGCCAGCAGCCAATTCCGGGGGCAGGGATATAGCAATCAGCCCCAGCATTTT. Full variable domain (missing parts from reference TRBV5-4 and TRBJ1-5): ETGVTQSPTHLIKTRGQQVTLRCSSQSGHNTVSWYQQALGQGPQFIFQYYREEENGRGNFPPRFSGLQFPNYSSELNVNALELDDSALYLCASSQFRGQGYSNQPQHFGDGTRLSIL.